This entry lists 20 T cell receptor beta chains sequenced from one sample in a study of identical twins. TCRdb re-derived calls from the 5' RACE reads in MiXCR, one entry per CDR3 protein. This sample has about 520,000 distinct CDR3 sequences, with around 20% found just once. This same sample was also part of a study on T cells expressing NK-cell markers.

The sample consisted of CD4+ T cells sorted from blood. These receptors were obtained from a woman aged 18-29 years in good health.

This CDR3 is CAIKGQNYEQYF. The CDR3 DNA sequence: TGTGCCATCAAGGGACAGAACTACGAGCAGTACTTC. The J gene is TRBJ2-7, the V gene TRBV10-3; 7 positions agree with TRBD1. The V gene end was trimmed by 7 bases and the J gene end by 3 bases; junction bases not matched to a gene: 3. Germline loops: CDR1 ENHRY, CDR2 SYGVKD. This CDR3 spans 12 amino acids.

This clonotype was counted only a few times. The V call is TRBV6-1, the J call TRBJ2-7; the D gene is possibly TRBD2 (7 bases). V lost 10 bases to trimming and J lost 1 base, with 20 bases between them. The germline V gene has CDR1 MNHNS and CDR2 SASEGT. The CDR3 is made up of 15 amino acids. CDR3 amino acids: CATAPAGAKSYEQYF. The CDR3 DNA reads as TGTGCCACCGCACCCGCGGGGGCAAAGTCCTACGAGCAGTACTTC.

The CDR3 DNA sequence: TGTGCCAGCAGACGGGTCGGAGCGGGGCAAGAGACCCAGTACTTC. Protein: CASRRVGAGQETQYF. The chain joins TRBV7-9 to TRBJ2-5, with 7 bases that match TRBD2. From germline, CDR1 is SEHNR and CDR2 FQNEAQ (reference sequence). Germline trimming cut 6 bases from V and 2 bases from J; bases unmatched to any gene: 9. This CDR3 contains 15 residues.

This clonotype has a count of ten or more. The chain carries TRBV6-1 and TRBJ2-3; D may be TRBD1 or TRBD2 (5 bases each). The CDR3 is 14 residues long. Germline V lookup: CDR1 MNHNS, CDR2 SASEGT. The V and J ends lost 7 bases and 4 bases respectively, with 15 bases between them. CDR3 DNA: TGTGCCAGCACCAAGGGCAGGGACGCAGATACGCAGTATTTT. It codes for CASTKGRDADTQYF.

The chain uses TRBV10-3 and TRBJ2-1; no clear D gene. Germline V CDR1 and CDR2: ENHRY, SYGVKD. This CDR3 has 12 amino acids. V shed 2 bases and J shed 10 bases, with 9 bases lying between them. The chain's CDR3 is CAISEPRAEQFF. The CDR3 nucleotides are TGTGCCATCAGTGAGCCTCGCGCCGAGCAGTTCTTC.

This clonotype was detected many times. The gene calls are TRBV20-1 and TRBJ2-3; D uncertain. This CDR3 has 14 residues. Trimming took off 5 bases at V and 4 bases at J, with 16 bases between the two ends. Looked up from germline, CDR1 is DFQATT and CDR2 is SNEGSKA (reference sequence). The CDR3, as DNA: TGCAGTGCTGCCCTCCTTGGTAGTGCAGATACGCAGTATTTT. Protein sequence: CSAALLGSADTQYF.

The chain has TRBV12-3 or TRBV12-4 and TRBJ2-1; D unresolved. This CDR3 has 13 residues. V was pared by 3 bases and J by 5 bases, with 8 bases between. The CDR3 loop reads CASSLQAHNEQFF. Here the CDR3 DNA reads TGTGCCAGCAGTTTGCAGGCTCACAATGAGCAGTTCTTC.

This clonotype occurred a few times. This rearrangement joins TRBV20-1 to TRBJ2-3; 13 bases map to TRBD2. The CDR3 has 15 amino acids. Germline-derived CDR1 and CDR2 are DFQATT and SNEGSKA (reference sequence). With V trimmed by 1 base and J by 3 bases, 1 base remained unmatched. CDR3 sequence: CSARGTSGSTDTQYF. CDR3 nucleotides: TGCAGTGCTAGAGGGACTAGCGGGAGTACAGATACGCAGTATTTT.

J is TRBJ1-2 and V is TRBV18; D gene unclear. The CDR3 is made up of 15 amino acids. The germline gives CDR1 KGHSH, CDR2 LQKENI. Trimming shortened V by 3 bases and J by 2 bases, and 13 bases separated the two germline ends. The CDR3 DNA reads as TGTGCCAGCTCACCCAATCCCTCAGCGAACTATGGCTACACCTTC. Amino acid sequence: CASSPNPSANYGYTF.

Here the CDR3 reads CASSPFGQQNTEAFF. The CDR3, as DNA: TGTGCCAGCTCACCGTTCGGACAGCAGAACACTGAAGCTTTCTTT. The V and J genes are TRBV18 and TRBJ1-1; D is possibly TRBD1 (6 bases). Trimming shortened V by 3 bases and J by 1 base, and 12 bases separated the two germline ends. The germline V gene has CDR1 KGHSH and CDR2 LQKENI. The CDR3 covers 15 residues.

The rearrangement uses TRBV20-1 and TRBJ2-2, with 7 positions matching TRBD1. Germline-derived CDR1 and CDR2 are DFQATT and SNEGSKA (reference sequence). V lost 2 bases and J lost 2; bases outside the gene matches: 5. CDR3 length equals 15 residues. The CDR3 nucleotides are TGCAGTGCTAGACCGGGACAGATCAACACCGGGGAGCTGTTTTTT. Translation gives CSARPGQINTGELFF.

The chain carries TRBV9 and TRBJ1-5; the D is unclear. Trimming stripped 3 bases from V and 6 bases from J, with 10 bases between. From germline, CDR1 is SGDLS and CDR2 YYNGEE. This CDR3 comprises 13 residues. CDR3 region: CASSAAGGQPQHF. In DNA form, the CDR3 reads TGTGCCAGCAGCGCGGCGGGAGGTCAGCCCCAGCATTTT.

This clonotype occurred a few times. The CDR3 nucleotides are TGCAGTGCTAGAGAGACAGGGGCCCGGGCCCTTTACGAGCAGTACTTC. This gives the protein CSARETGARALYEQYF. The chain combines TRBV20-1 with TRBJ2-7; 8 bases match TRBD1. Trimming removed 0 bases from V and 4 bases from J; junction bases left unmatched: 11. The CDR3 loop spans 16 amino acids. CDR1 is DFQATT, CDR2 SNEGSKA, per germline (reference sequence).

Worth noting for this clonotype: An end of the junction differs from the germline gene, which may be a read error. V and J are TRBV12-3 or TRBV12-4 and TRBJ2-7; 9 positions match TRBD2. The CDR3 has 17 residues. The CDR3 DNA reads TGTGCCTGCAGTTTAGCGGTGATAGCGGGAGATGGCTACGAGCAGTACTTC. Translation gives CACSLAVIAGDGYEQYF.

This clonotype was recorded a few times. The CDR3 here is CASSLVTGPSYEQYF. CDR3 DNA sequence: TGCGCCAGCAGCTTGGTAACAGGACCGTCCTACGAGCAGTACTTC. V usage is TRBV5-1 and J usage is TRBJ2-7, with D perhaps TRBD1 (5 bases). Germline V gene sequence: CDR1 SGHRS, CDR2 YFSETQ. This CDR3 has 15 amino acids. V lost 0 bases and J lost 1, with 11 bases in between.

The gene calls are TRBV5-1 and TRBJ2-7; D remains unclear. The germline V gene encodes CDR1 SGHRS and CDR2 YFSETQ. CDR3 length: 12 amino acids. Trimming took off 0 bases at V and 5 bases at J, with 6 bases between the two ends. CDR3 nucleotides: TGCGCCAGCAGCTTGGAGGCAAACGAGCAGTACTTC. Translation gives CASSLEANEQYF.

V usage is TRBV20-1 and J usage is TRBJ2-3, with TRBD1 identical over 12 bases. J gave up 4 bases and V 6 bases, and 5 bases lay outside the gene matches. The V gene's germline CDR1 is DFQATT and CDR2 SNEGSKA (reference sequence). This CDR3 comprises 14 residues. CDR3 sequence reads: CSARDRGLADTQYF. As DNA, the CDR3 is TGCAGTGCCCGGGACAGGGGGCTGGCAGATACGCAGTATTTT.

This clonotype was observed a few times. Here the CDR3 DNA reads TGTGCCTCTCACTCTCAGGGATTGGGGAACGGACCCCTCCACTTT. Its protein product is CASHSQGLGNGPLHF. V and J are TRBV10-3 and TRBJ1-6, with D tentatively TRBD1 (5 bases). The CDR3 contains 15 residues. V was pared by 11 bases and J by 12 bases, with 26 bases between. CDR1 and CDR2 (germline): ENHRY, SYGVKD.

As concerns this clonotype: The CDR3 end shows no conserved phenylalanine or tryptophan, and so a read error is likely. The V and J genes are TRBV20-1 and TRBJ2-5; perhaps TRBD2 as D (6 bases). Germline V CDR1 and CDR2: DFQATT, SNEGSKA (reference sequence). CDR3 length: 12 residues. CDR3 sequence (DNA): TGCAGCCTGGAGGGGCCTGGGGAGACCCAGTACCTC. Protein sequence: CSLEGPGETQYL.

The table lists this clonotype with a few counts. This chain links TRBV11-2 with TRBJ2-7; the match to TRBD2 covers 9 bases. The length of the CDR3 is 15 residues. Germline V CDR1 and CDR2: SGHAT, FQNNGV. V dropped 0 bases and J dropped 2; count of bases not matched to a gene: 2. The CDR3 region is CASSLELAGAYEQYF. CDR3 nucleotide sequence: TGTGCCAGCAGCTTAGAACTAGCGGGTGCCTACGAGCAGTACTTC.